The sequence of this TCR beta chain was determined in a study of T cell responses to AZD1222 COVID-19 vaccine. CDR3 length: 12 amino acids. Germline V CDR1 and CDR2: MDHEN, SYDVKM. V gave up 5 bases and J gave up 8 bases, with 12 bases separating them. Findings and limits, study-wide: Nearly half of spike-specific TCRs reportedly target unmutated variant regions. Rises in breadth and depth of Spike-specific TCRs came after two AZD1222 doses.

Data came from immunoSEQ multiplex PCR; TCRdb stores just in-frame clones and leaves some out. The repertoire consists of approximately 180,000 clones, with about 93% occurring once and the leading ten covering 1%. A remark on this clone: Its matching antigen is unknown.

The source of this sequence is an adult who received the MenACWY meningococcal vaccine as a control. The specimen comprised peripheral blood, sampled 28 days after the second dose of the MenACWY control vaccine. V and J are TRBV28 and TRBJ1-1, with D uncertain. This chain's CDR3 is CASSEGLLEAFF. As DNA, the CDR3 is TGTGCCAGCAGTGAGGGCCTCCTGGAAGCTTTCTTT.